The 32 T cell receptor beta chains below were found in one sample sequenced in a study of T cell responses to AZD1222 COVID-19 vaccine. The repertoire was sequenced with immunoSEQ multiplex PCR; TCRdb's copy has only in-frame clones and lacks some. The sample carries 140,000 to 150,000 clones, approximately 90% recorded once. The specimen was peripheral blood, collected on day 0 of AZD1222 vaccination. The receptors originated from an adult in good health.

This clone was found once. The chain carries TRBV2 and TRBJ2-1; D is possibly TRBD1 (5 bases). The CDR3 runs to 11 residues. V gave up 7 bases and J gave up 10 bases, with 11 bases separating them. Looked up from germline, CDR1 is SNHLY and CDR2 is FYNNEI. CDR3 nucleotides: TGTGCCAGCACCCCTGGGGCAGAGCAGTTCTTC. Amino acids: CASTPGAEQFF. Full variable domain (remainder filled in from reference TRBV2 and TRBJ2-1): EPEVTQTPSHQVTQMGQEVILRCVPISNHLYFYWYRQILGQKVEFLVSFYNNEISEKSEIFDDQFSVERPDGSNFTLKIRSTKLEDSAMYFCASTPGAEQFFGPGTRLTVL.

The J gene is TRBJ2-7, the V gene TRBV6-5, with D uncertain. The CDR3 is 13 amino acids. V was cut by 6 bases and J by 1 base, with 10 bases left in between. Germline V gives CDR1 MNHEY, CDR2 SVGAGI. The CDR3 sequence is CASRHSSSYEQYF. In DNA form, the CDR3 reads TGTGCCAGCAGGCACAGTAGTTCCTACGAGCAGTACTTC.

This clone was found once. The V gene is TRBV30, the J gene TRBJ1-4; 10 bases are shared with TRBD1. The germline V gene encodes CDR1 GTSNPN and CDR2 SVGIG (reference sequence). V was pared by 4 bases and J by 5 bases, with 4 bases of the junction left unmatched. This CDR3 is built from 14 residues. The CDR3: CAWTGQGGNEKLFF. The CDR3 bases are TGTGCCTGGACCGGACAGGGGGGAAATGAAAAACTGTTTTTT.

The chain carries TRBV7-7 and TRBJ2-5; 10 bases match TRBD2. The CDR3 runs 16 residues. V shed 1 base, J shed 0 bases, and the junction held 2 bases outside the gene matches. Germline values: CDR1 SSHAT, CDR2 FNYEAQ (reference sequence). This CDR3 reads CASSLETSGNQETQYF. The DNA of the CDR3 is TGTGCCAGCAGCTTAGAAACTAGCGGGAACCAAGAGACCCAGTACTTC.

The chain combines TRBV3-1 (or the pseudogene TRBV3-2) with TRBJ1-1, with D possibly matching TRBD1 (5 bases). Germline loops: CDR1 LGHDT, CDR2 YNNKEL (reference sequence). V was cut by 4 bases and J by 7 bases, with 13 bases left in between. The CDR3 length is 13 residues. The DNA of the CDR3 is TGTGCCAGCAGCCGCAGCGGGGGTTATGAAGCTTTCTTT. Its protein product is CASSRSGGYEAFF.

This clone was counted once. J is TRBJ2-5 and V is TRBV24-1; unclear D gene. The CDR3 totals 15 residues. The germline V gene has CDR1 KGHDR and CDR2 SFDVKD. The germline V and J ends were trimmed by 0 bases and 0 bases, with 7 bases remaining between them. The CDR3: CATSDLVQNQETQYF. In nucleotides, the CDR3 is TGTGCCACCAGTGATTTGGTCCAGAACCAAGAGACCCAGTACTTC.

This chain connects TRBV19 to TRBJ1-1; D might be TRBD1 (5 bases). Germline V lookup: CDR1 LNHDA, CDR2 SQIVND (reference sequence). The CDR3 is 16 amino acids. Trimming shortened V by 7 bases and J by 0 bases, and 18 bases separated the two germline ends. CDR3 residues: CASTHYWGVMNTEAFF. The CDR3 bases are TGTGCCAGTACCCATTACTGGGGGGTGATGAACACTGAAGCTTTCTTT.

The rearrangement links TRBV6-2 or TRBV6-3 to TRBJ2-7; 9 bases are a match to TRBD1. CDR3 length: 14 amino acids. J gave up 2 bases and V 5 bases, and 4 bases lay outside the gene matches. The germline V gene has CDR1 MNHEY and CDR2 SVGEGT. The CDR3 DNA follows: TGTGCCAGCAGTCGGACAGGGGTTCCCTACGAGCAGTACTTC. This translates into CASSRTGVPYEQYF.

V gene TRBV9 combines with J gene TRBJ1-1; D possibly corresponds to TRBD1 (5 bases). The CDR3 is 15 amino acids. The V end was cut by 4 bases, the J end by 8 bases, with 21 bases between. The germline V gene has CDR1 SGDLS and CDR2 YYNGEE. This chain's CDR3 is CASSPSGTRGLEAFF. The CDR3 DNA reads TGTGCCAGCAGCCCGTCCGGGACCCGGGGCTTGGAAGCTTTCTTT. Full variable domain (rest looked up from reference TRBV9 and TRBJ1-1): DSGVTQTPKHLITATGQRVTLRCSPRSGDLSVYWYQQSLDQGLQFLIQYYNGEERAKGNILERFSAQQFPDLHSELNLSSLELGDSALYFCASSPSGTRGLEAFFGQGTRLTVV.

In its sample, this clone was seen once. The CDR3, as DNA: TGCAGCGTTGTTCGACGGGGCCAGGGGTTCCCTAATGAGCAGTTCTTC. It encodes CSVVRRGQGFPNEQFF. This chain joins TRBV29-1 and TRBJ2-1, with D possibly matching TRBD1 (6 bases). CDR1 is SQVTM, CDR2 ANQGSEA, per germline. The CDR3 contains 16 residues. V was trimmed by 4 bases and J by 7 bases, leaving 23 bases between them.

The V and J genes are TRBV28 and TRBJ2-7; 11 bases map to TRBD2. The CDR3 is made up of 16 amino acids. The ends lost 7 bases at V and 5 bases at J; junction bases unmatched: 13. CDR1 is MDHEN and CDR2 is SYDVKM in the germline V gene. CDR3 coding DNA: TGTGCCAGCACAAAACTAGCGGGAGTTGTATTACACGAGCAGTACTTC. Translating gives CASTKLAGVVLHEQYF.

The rearrangement uses TRBV7-6 and TRBJ2-5; D may be TRBD1 or TRBD2 (6 bases each). The CDR3 totals 16 residues. Per germline, CDR1 SGHVS and CDR2 FNYEAQ. Trimming removed 0 bases at V and 5 bases at J, with 16 bases between. In DNA, the CDR3 is TGTGCCAGCAGCTTAGCTTGGGGGGCTGGAGCGGAGACCCAGTACTTC. It yields the protein CASSLAWGAGAETQYF.

For the CDR3, the DNA is TGTGCCAGCAGTTTACCGGGGCGGATGAACACTGAAGCTTTCTTT. This encodes CASSLPGRMNTEAFF. The chain carries TRBV27 and TRBJ1-1; possible D gene TRBD1, 5 bases. Trimming removed 2 bases at V and 0 bases at J, with 10 bases between. Per the germline V gene, CDR1 is MNHEY and CDR2 is SMNVEV (reference sequence). This CDR3 has 15 residues.

This clone was found once. This sequence joins TRBV9 and TRBJ2-7; TRBD1 agrees at 10 bases. The CDR3 spans 16 residues. From germline, CDR1 is SGDLS and CDR2 YYNGEE. The J segment lost 3 bases and the V segment lost 0 bases, leaving 6 bases of the junction unmatched. The CDR3 sequence: CASSVGTGQGIYEQYF. The DNA of the CDR3 is TGTGCCAGCAGCGTAGGTACGGGACAGGGGATCTACGAGCAGTACTTC.

This clone was seen just once. The chain couples TRBV9 to TRBJ2-2, with D possibly called TRBD1 or TRBD2 (6 bases each). Trimming stripped 0 bases from V and 4 bases from J, with 13 bases between. CDR3 length: 16 amino acids. Germline CDR1 SGDLS, CDR2 YYNGEE. The CDR3 is CASSVGGGRATGELFF. Here the CDR3 DNA reads TGTGCCAGCAGCGTAGGAGGGGGGCGAGCCACCGGGGAGCTGTTTTTT.

Remarks on this clone: Within the sample, other DNA sequences also encode this same CDR3. This chain joins TRBV5-4 and TRBJ1-2, with no clear D. The CDR3 is 11 residues long. V shed 0 bases and J shed 5 bases, with 2 bases lying between them. Germline CDR1 SGHNT, CDR2 YYREEE (reference sequence). For the CDR3, the DNA is TGTGCCAGCAGCTTGGATTATGGCTACACCTTC. It codes for CASSLDYGYTF.

This chain uses TRBV27 with TRBJ2-7; the match to TRBD2 covers 7 bases. CDR3 length: 14 residues. V was pared by 3 bases and J by 4 bases, with 6 bases of the junction left unmatched. CDR1 is MNHEY and CDR2 is SMNVEV in the germline V gene (reference sequence). CDR3 in amino acids: CASSLREGPYEQYF. The CDR3 DNA reads TGTGCCAGCAGTTTGAGGGAGGGTCCGTACGAGCAGTACTTC.

In regard to this clone: A junction end diverges from the germline sequence, so it may reflect a read error. The CDR3 region is CASSAGLAAGAIF. CDR3 nucleotide sequence: TGTGCCAGCAGCGCCGGACTAGCGGCCGGAGCGATCTTC. The gene calls are TRBV7-8 and TRBJ2-1; TRBD2 agrees at 10 bases. The CDR3 has 13 amino acids. CDR1 and CDR2 from the germline V gene are SGHVS and FQNEAQ.

The chain is built from TRBV11-2 and TRBJ1-5; D unclear. The V and J ends lost 3 bases and 5 bases respectively, with 8 bases between them. Germline V gives CDR1 SGHAT, CDR2 FQNNGV. The length of the CDR3 is 13 residues. CDR3 sequence: CASSFGVDQPQHF. DNA for the CDR3: TGTGCCAGCAGCTTTGGGGTCGATCAGCCCCAGCATTTT. Full variable domain (missing parts from reference TRBV11-2 and TRBJ1-5): EAGVAQSPRYKIIEKRQSVAFWCNPISGHATLYWYQQILGQGPKLLIQFQNNGVVDDSQLPKDRFSAERLKGVDSTLKIQPAKLEDSAVYLCASSFGVDQPQHFGDGTRLSIL.

The chain employs TRBV10-3 and TRBJ2-2; 11 bases are shared with TRBD2. This CDR3 is built from 18 residues. The V gene's germline CDR1 is ENHRY and CDR2 SYGVKD. Trimming at V came to 8 bases and at J to 1 base, leaving 12 bases not matched to a gene. Here the CDR3 DNA reads TGTGCCATCGCGTCGGTGGCTAGCGGGAGGATGAACACCGGGGAGCTGTTTTTT. Residues: CAIASVASGRMNTGELFF.

The rearrangement joins TRBV7-8 to TRBJ2-3, with 14 nucleotides matching TRBD2. The V gene end was trimmed by 5 bases and the J gene end by 4 bases; junction bases not matched to a gene: 8. The germline V gene encodes CDR1 SGHVS and CDR2 FQNEAQ. The CDR3 runs to 17 residues. In nucleotides, the CDR3 is TGTGCCAGCAGCCCGGGACTAGCGGGAGTTTGGTCAGATACGCAGTATTTT. Translating it yields CASSPGLAGVWSDTQYF.

The chain uses TRBV3-1 (or the pseudogene TRBV3-2) and TRBJ2-7, with D possibly being TRBD1 (6 bases). Germline assignment: CDR1 LGHDT and CDR2 YNNKEL (reference sequence). The CDR3 spans 14 residues. Trimming removed 3 bases from V and 8 bases from J, with 17 bases in between. The CDR3 DNA follows: TGTGCCAGCAGCCAGGGCAGGGGAGTTGGGAAGCAGTACTTC. Amino acid sequence: CASSQGRGVGKQYF.

J is TRBJ2-3 and V is TRBV5-1; TRBD2 aligns across 8 bases. J was trimmed by 6 bases and V by 2 bases; bases with no gene match: 8. CDR3 length equals 15 residues. The V gene's germline CDR1 is SGHRS and CDR2 YFSETQ. The CDR3, as DNA: TGCGCCAGCAGCTTAGGAAGCGGGAGCGGGGATACGCAGTATTTT. Protein product: CASSLGSGSGDTQYF.

The rearrangement uses TRBV7-9 and TRBJ2-7, with TRBD1 identical over 7 bases. CDR3 length: 15 residues. CDR1 and CDR2 from the germline V gene are SEHNR and FQNEAQ (reference sequence). The trim removed 5 bases at V and 7 bases at J, leaving 14 bases unmatched. The DNA for the CDR3 is TGTGCCAGCAGCCTAACCGCCTTACAGGGGAGTGAGCAGTACTTC. This encodes CASSLTALQGSEQYF.

The chain carries TRBV6-5 and TRBJ2-7; D is unresolved. The V and J ends lost 9 bases and 3 bases respectively, with 15 bases between them. Germline V gene data show CDR1 as MNHEY and CDR2 as SVGAGI. The length of the CDR3 is 13 residues. The CDR3 nucleotides are TGTGCCAGTTCGGTAGCAGAAGACTACGAGCAGTACTTC. Translated: CASSVAEDYEQYF.

The V gene is TRBV7-4, the J gene TRBJ1-2, with D unclear. Germline V gene data show CDR1 as SGHVT and CDR2 as SQSDAQ. Deletions cut 7 bases from V and 4 bases from J, with 16 bases between. The CDR3 loop spans 14 amino acids. The CDR3 protein is CASTIKTDCYGYTF. The CDR3 DNA follows: TGTGCCAGCACCATTAAGACGGACTGCTATGGCTACACCTTC.

The chain joins TRBV10-3 to TRBJ1-2; 10 nucleotides agree with TRBD1. The J segment lost 5 bases and the V segment lost 7 bases, leaving 7 bases of the junction unmatched. The CDR3 is 14 amino acids. Per germline, CDR1 ENHRY and CDR2 SYGVKD. DNA of the CDR3: TGTGCCATCAATAAGGGACAGGGGATTTATGGCTACACCTTC. It codes for CAINKGQGIYGYTF.

The chain uses TRBV6-5 and TRBJ1-5; D is possibly TRBD1 (6 bases). This CDR3 spans 14 amino acids. Trimming removed 5 bases from V and 1 base from J, with 9 bases in between. Germline CDR1 MNHEY, CDR2 SVGAGI. CDR3 sequence reads: CASSTGLSNQPQHF. Written as DNA, the CDR3 is TGTGCCAGCAGTACAGGGTTAAGCAATCAGCCCCAGCATTTT.

The chain employs TRBV9 and TRBJ1-5; D is unclear. Trimming left V 0 bases short and J 6 bases short, with 13 bases between. CDR1 is SGDLS and CDR2 is YYNGEE in the germline V gene. The CDR3 runs to 15 residues. Here the CDR3 reads CASSVGSGSGQPQHF. CDR3 DNA sequence: TGTGCCAGCAGCGTAGGGTCAGGCTCGGGTCAGCCCCAGCATTTT.

This clone was observed a single time. The chain joins TRBV28 to TRBJ1-2; 8 bases match TRBD1. This CDR3 spans 14 amino acids. With V trimmed by 7 bases and J by 6 bases, 10 bases remained unmatched. The germline V gene has CDR1 MDHEN and CDR2 SYDVKM. In DNA, the CDR3 is TGTGCCAGCACCCCGACAGGGGACGGGCATGGCTACACCTTC. It yields the protein CASTPTGDGHGYTF.

The gene calls are TRBV5-5 and TRBJ1-5, with D unresolved. CDR3 size: 14 residues. Germline CDR1 is SGHKS and CDR2 is YYEKEE (reference sequence). V was pared by 1 base and J by 0 bases, with 5 bases between. The CDR3 nucleotides read TGTGCCAGCAGCTTGCTGGGTAGCAATCAGCCCCAGCATTTT. Translation: CASSLLGSNQPQHF. Variable domain in full (rest from reference TRBV5-5 and TRBJ1-5): DAGVTQSPTHLIKTRGQQVTLRCSPISGHKSVSWYQQVLGQGPQFIFQYYEKEERGRGNFPDRFSARQFPNYSSELNVNALLLGDSALYLCASSLLGSNQPQHFGDGTRLSIL.

This clone has only one observation. This chain links TRBV5-1 with TRBJ2-1; weak D call: TRBD1 (5 bases). The V end lost 4 bases, the J end lost 0 bases, and 17 bases lay between the germline ends. The CDR3 length is 17 residues. Germline assignment: CDR1 SGHRS and CDR2 YFSETQ. CDR3 amino acids: CASSVGTGKISYNEQFF. In DNA form, the CDR3 reads TGCGCCAGCAGCGTGGGAACAGGCAAGATCTCCTACAATGAGCAGTTCTTC.